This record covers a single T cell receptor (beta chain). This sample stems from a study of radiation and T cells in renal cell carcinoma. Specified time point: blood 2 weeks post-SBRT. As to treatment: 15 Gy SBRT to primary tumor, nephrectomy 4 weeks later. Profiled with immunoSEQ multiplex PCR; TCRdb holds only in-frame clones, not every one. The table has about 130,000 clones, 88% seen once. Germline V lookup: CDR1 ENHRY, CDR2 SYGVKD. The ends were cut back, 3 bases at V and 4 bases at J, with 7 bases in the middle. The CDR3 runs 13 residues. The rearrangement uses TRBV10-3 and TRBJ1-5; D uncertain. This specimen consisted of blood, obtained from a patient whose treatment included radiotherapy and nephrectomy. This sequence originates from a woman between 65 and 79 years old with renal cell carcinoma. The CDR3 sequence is CAISDLPNQPQHF. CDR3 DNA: TGTGCCATCAGTGATCTCCCAAATCAGCCCCAGCATTTT.